This TCR beta chain came from a study of T cell repertoires in aging, cancer and after chemotherapy. Multiplex touch-down PCR with TRB-A/B primers amplified rearranged V-D-J TRB sequences. One entry per CDR3 protein, called by TCRdb with MiXCR from the multiplex PCR reads. The sample consists of just under 5,500 distinct CDR3 sequences, about 40% of them appearing once. The template was genomic DNA from peripheral blood, not RNA. The receptor comes from a human donor with a blood cancer. Input material: blood.

The CDR3 sequence: CASSRELVYEQYF. DNA of the CDR3: TGTGCCAGTAGCAGGGAATTAGTCTACGAGCAGTACTTC. This chain uses TRBV19 with TRBJ2-7, with a possible D match to TRBD1 (5 bases). The V gene's germline CDR1 is LNHDA and CDR2 SQIVND (reference sequence). The CDR3 sequence is 13 residues long. Trimming left V 6 bases short and J 3 bases short, with 12 bases between.